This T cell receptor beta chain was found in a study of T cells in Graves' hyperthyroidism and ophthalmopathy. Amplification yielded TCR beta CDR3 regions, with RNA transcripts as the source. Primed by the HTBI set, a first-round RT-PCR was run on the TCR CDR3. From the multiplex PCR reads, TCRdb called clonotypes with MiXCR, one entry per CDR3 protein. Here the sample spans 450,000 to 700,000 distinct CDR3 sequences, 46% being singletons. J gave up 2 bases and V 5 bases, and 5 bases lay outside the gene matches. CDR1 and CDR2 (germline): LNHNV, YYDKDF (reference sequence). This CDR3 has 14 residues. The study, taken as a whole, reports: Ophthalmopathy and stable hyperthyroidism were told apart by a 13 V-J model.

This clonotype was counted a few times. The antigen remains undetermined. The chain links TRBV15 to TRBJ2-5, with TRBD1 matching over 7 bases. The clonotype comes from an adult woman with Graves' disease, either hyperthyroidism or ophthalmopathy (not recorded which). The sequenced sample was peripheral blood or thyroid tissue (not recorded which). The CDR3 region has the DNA TGTGCCACCAGCTCCGGGACAGTACAAGAGACCCAGTACTTC. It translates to CATSSGTVQETQYF. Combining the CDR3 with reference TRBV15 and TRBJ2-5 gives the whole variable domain DAMVIQNPRYQVTQFGKPVTLSCSQTLNHNVMYWYQQKSSQAPKLLFHYYDKDFNNEADTPDNFQSRRPNTSFCFLDIRSPGLGDTAMYLCATSSGTVQETQYFGPGTRLLVL.